This entry lists 3 T cell receptor beta chains sequenced from one sample in a study of blood T cell repertoires in COVID-19. Some clones are missing from TCRdb's copy, which holds only in-frame ones; the method was immunoSEQ multiplex PCR. The sample has 120,000 to 150,000 clones, over 75% seen once. Material for sequencing was peripheral blood. The origin of the receptors is a human donor in a cohort sampled during active COVID-19.

This chain uses TRBV18 with TRBJ2-5; TRBD2 matches 9 bases. With 5 bases clipped from V and 5 bases from J, the junction kept 12 bases outside the gene matches. Germline lookup yields CDR1 KGHSH and CDR2 LQKENI. The CDR3 spans 16 residues. The CDR3 loop is CASSETSGPTGETQYF. CDR3 coding DNA: TGTGCCAGCTCAGAGACTAGCGGTCCAACGGGGGAGACCCAGTACTTC.

This rearrangement joins TRBV11-2 to TRBJ1-6; D uncertain. V was pared by 2 bases and J by 7 bases, with 15 bases between. The CDR3 sequence is 16 residues long. The germline V gene has CDR1 SGHAT and CDR2 FQNNGV. The CDR3, as DNA: TGTGCCAGCAGCTTACGAGGGCTTGGGGAAAATTCACCCCTCCACTTT. This translates into CASSLRGLGENSPLHF.

This sequence joins TRBV15 and TRBJ1-3; TRBD1 aligns across 7 bases. Germline CDR1 reads LNHNV; CDR2 reads YYDKDF (reference sequence). The CDR3 runs to 17 residues. V shed 0 bases and J 1 base; nucleotides not matched to a gene: 6. CDR3 protein: CATSRDWAGGSGNTIYF. As DNA, the CDR3 is TGTGCCACCAGCAGAGACTGGGCAGGGGGATCTGGAAACACCATATATTTT. The entire variable domain, with the rest obtained from reference TRBV15 and TRBJ1-3, is as follows: DAMVIQNPRYQVTQFGKPVTLSCSQTLNHNVMYWYQQKSSQAPKLLFHYYDKDFNNEADTPDNFQSRRPNTSFCFLDIRSPGLGDTAMYLCATSRDWAGGSGNTIYFGEGSWLTVV.